This T cell receptor (beta chain) was profiled in a study of blood T cell repertoires in COVID-19. Per the authors' pipeline: From reference gene primer amplification, estimates of nucleated cell counts were derived. Measured with immunoSEQ multiplex PCR; TCRdb has only the in-frame clones, and not every one. V and J calls and clone size are given by that table; D and trimming were obtained from the DNA. The sample shows approximately 360,000 clones, 90% of them seen only once. V was pared by 6 bases and J by 2 bases, with 2 bases of the junction left unmatched. The CDR3 is made up of 13 amino acids. The germline V gene encodes CDR1 LNHDA and CDR2 SQIVND (reference sequence).

Sequenced input: peripheral blood. V and J are TRBV19 and TRBJ1-2, with 8 nucleotides matching TRBD1. The receptor was derived from a man between 18 and 35 years old with active or convalescent COVID-19. CDR3 DNA sequence: TGTGCCAGTAGGACAGGGGTCAACTATGGCTACACCTTC. Its translation is CASRTGVNYGYTF. The entire variable domain, with the rest obtained from reference TRBV19 and TRBJ1-2, is as follows: DGGITQSPKYLFRKEGQNVTLSCEQNLNHDAMYWYRQDPGQGLRLIYYSQIVNDFQKGDIAEGYSVSREKKESFPLTVTSAQKNPTAFYLCASRTGVNYGYTFGSGTRLTVV.